A selection of T cell receptor beta chains follows, all from one sample in a study of T cell responses to AZD1222 COVID-19 vaccine. The table came from immunoSEQ multiplex PCR; TCRdb's copy has only in-frame clones and leaves some out. The table includes approximately 120,000 clones, 85% to 90% detected once. Specimen: peripheral blood, collected on day 0 of AZD1222 vaccination. The receptors were sampled from an adult in good health. Both conserved end residues are part of each CDR3. A D gene is named only where the DNA matches it firmly. Some rows mark clone size as missing; the rest say once, few, many or name a class of expanded clone.

j_call clone_size d_call v_call cdr3_aa cdr3_nt
TRBJ1-1 . . TRBV6-2/TRBV6-3 CASSSAPGVNTEAFF TGTGCCAGCAGTTCCGCCCCAGGGGTGAACACTGAAGCTTTCTTT
TRBJ1-2 . . TRBV9 CASSVAAGSYGYTF TGTGCCAGCAGCGTAGCAGCGGGCTCCTATGGCTACACCTTC
TRBJ1-1 . . TRBV2 CASRITEAFF TGTGCCAGCAGGATCACTGAAGCTTTCTTT
TRBJ2-3 . . TRBV3-1/TRBV3-2 CASSPRGIGVSDTQYF TGTGCCAGCAGCCCACGGGGGATCGGTGTCTCAGATACGCAGTATTTT
TRBJ1-1 . . TRBV5-1 CASSLGQAKNTEAFF TGCGCCAGCAGCTTGGGACAGGCTAAGAACACTGAAGCTTTCTTT
TRBJ2-1 few TRBD1 TRBV6-1 CASSEGTGNYRSYNEQFF TGTGCCAGCAGTGAAGGGACAGGGAATTACAGGTCCTACAATGAGCAGTTCTTC
TRBJ1-2 . . TRBV29-1 CSVEDVQKSYGYTF TGCAGCGTTGAAGACGTACAGAAATCCTATGGCTACACCTTC
TRBJ1-5 . . TRBV3-1/TRBV3-2 CASSQGENPNQPQHF TGCGCCAGCAGCCAAGGCGAAAACCCCAATCAGCCCCAGCATTTT
TRBJ1-5 . . TRBV6-1 CASSEALGWQPQHF TGTGCCAGCAGTGAAGCGCTCGGGTGGCAGCCCCAGCATTTT
TRBJ2-5 . TRBD1 TRBV7-7 CASSLVGTDGETQYF TGTGCTAGCAGCTTAGTTGGGACAGATGGGGAGACCCAGTACTTC
TRBJ1-1 . . TRBV30 CARPWHRNTEAFF TGTGCCCGCCCTTGGCACCGGAACACTGAAGCTTTCTTT
TRBJ2-3 . . TRBV9 CASSPPRADTQYF TGTGCCAGCAGCCCCCCCCGGGCAGATACGCAGTATTTT
TRBJ2-1 . TRBD2 TRBV13 CASSPRGSGGAGYNEQFF TGTGCCAGCAGCCCCCGTGGTAGCGGGGGGGCCGGGTACAATGAGCAGTTCTTC
TRBJ2-7 . TRBD2 TRBV5-6 CASSFGLAGVSYEQYF TGTGCCAGCAGCTTCGGACTAGCGGGAGTGTCCTACGAGCAGTACTTC
TRBJ1-1 few . TRBV5-1 CASSLAGGFTEAFF TGCGCCAGCAGCTTGGCCGGGGGCTTCACTGAAGCTTTCTTT
TRBJ2-3 . . TRBV5-1 CASSLGRSTDTQYF TGCGCCAGCAGCTTGGGGCGGAGCACAGATACGCAGTATTTT
TRBJ1-3 . . TRBV7-8 CASSLLGSNTIYF TGTGCCAGCAGCTTATTAGGGTCCAACACCATATATTTT
TRBJ1-6 . . TRBV5-6 CASSSNYQRRNSPLHF TGTGCCAGCAGCTCCAATTATCAGCGGAGAAATTCACCCCTCCACTTT
TRBJ2-5 . . TRBV4-3 CASSPTIPGTQYF TGCGCCAGCAGCCCAACTATCCCAGGGACCCAGTACTTC
TRBJ2-1 . TRBD1 TRBV10-3 CAISGQDRADNEQFF TGTGCCATCAGTGGCCAAGACAGGGCGGACAATGAGCAGTTCTTC
TRBJ2-7 . . TRBV3-1/TRBV3-2 CASSLSSGEQYF TGTGCCAGCAGCCTCAGTTCTGGTGAGCAGTACTTC
TRBJ2-7 . . TRBV7-2 CASSHRQVSGEQYF TGTGCCAGCAGCCACCGACAGGTTTCGGGGGAGCAGTACTTC
TRBJ1-3 . . TRBV10-1 CASSEVRGGIF TGCGCCAGCAGTGAGGTTAGGGGAGGAATTTTT
TRBJ1-2 . TRBD1 TRBV19 CASSIEQGAIYGYTF TGTGCCAGTAGTATAGAGCAGGGGGCCATCTATGGCTACACCTTC
TRBJ2-3 . TRBD1 TRBV5-4 CASSFTGGLDTQYF TGTGCCAGCAGCTTTACAGGGGGCCTAGATACGCAGTATTTT
TRBJ1-5 . . TRBV6-2/TRBV6-3 CASSYSGEGQPQHF TGTGCCAGCAGTTACTCGGGGGAAGGTCAGCCCCAGCATTTT
TRBJ1-1 . . TRBV6-1 CASTLDPGITEAFF TGTGCCAGCACCCTCGATCCGGGTATCACTGAAGCTTTCTTT
TRBJ1-3 . . TRBV9 CASSVGGTRNTIYF TGTGCCAGCAGCGTAGGGGGCACGAGGAACACCATATATTTT
TRBJ2-7 few . TRBV7-2 CASSLERGRPGADEQYF TGTGCCAGCAGCCTAGAGCGGGGACGGCCGGGGGCGGACGAGCAGTACTTC
TRBJ1-1 . TRBD1 TRBV2 CASRTQGAKTEAFF TGTGCCAGCAGGACACAGGGGGCGAAAACTGAAGCTTTCTTT
TRBJ1-6 . . TRBV2 CASSLGTPRTSPLHF TGTGCCAGCAGTTTAGGAACACCAAGGACCTCACCCCTCCACTTT
TRBJ2-7 . . TRBV14 CASSQDGGQGRYEQYF TGTGCCAGCAGCCAAGATGGGGGCCAGGGTCGGTACGAGCAGTACTTC
TRBJ2-7 . . TRBV7-9 CASSPGQGLSYEQYF TGTGCCAGCAGCCCCGGGCAGGGGCTATCCTACGAGCAGTACTTC
TRBJ2-7 . TRBD1 TRBV20-1 CSAVQGNEQYF TGCAGTGCTGTACAGGGGAACGAGCAGTACTTC
TRBJ1-3 many . TRBV6-1 CASSEKGWDTIYF TGTGCCAGCAGTGAAAAGGGTTGGGACACCATATATTTT
TRBJ2-6 . TRBD1 TRBV19 CASGTVGANVLTF TGTGCCAGTGGGACAGTTGGGGCCAACGTCCTGACTTTC
TRBJ1-2 . . TRBV12-3/TRBV12-4 CASSFTVHYGYTF TGTGCCAGCAGTTTCACGGTTCACTATGGCTACACCTTC
TRBJ2-3 few TRBD2 TRBV9 CASSASAGGYTDTQYF TGTGCCAGCAGCGCTTCAGCGGGGGGCTACACAGATACGCAGTATTTT
TRBJ2-1 . TRBD2 TRBV5-1 CASSLGSGGPYNEQFF TGCGCCAGCAGCTTGGGAAGCGGGGGCCCCTACAATGAGCAGTTCTTC
TRBJ1-1 . TRBD1 TRBV5-1 CASSLFRGGTEAFF TGCGCCAGCAGCTTGTTCAGGGGGGGTACTGAAGCTTTCTTT
TRBJ2-2 . . TRBV15 CATSGRGTGELFF TGTGCCACCAGCGGACGGGGCACCGGGGAGCTGTTTTTT
TRBJ1-4 . . TRBV18 CASSPGAEEEKLFF TGTGCCAGCTCACCGGGGGCGGAAGAGGAAAAACTGTTTTTT
TRBJ2-6 . . TRBV7-9 CASSSRGDLSGANVLTF TGTGCCAGCAGCAGCAGGGGGGATCTCTCTGGGGCCAACGTCCTGACTTTC
TRBJ1-6 . . TRBV18 CASSPWPGTDSPLHF TGTGCCAGCTCACCATGGCCAGGGACGGATTCACCCCTCCACTTT
TRBJ1-5 few . TRBV2 CARSGRGGHQPQHF TGTGCCAGGTCCGGACGGGGAGGTCATCAGCCCCAGCATTTT
TRBJ1-5 . . TRBV6-5 CASSYSFTEGQPQHF TGTGCCAGCAGTTACTCATTTACAGAGGGACAGCCCCAGCATTTT
TRBJ2-5 . TRBD1 TRBV12-5 CASGTGTGQGTQYF TGTGCTAGTGGAACCGGGACAGGGCAGGGGACCCAGTACTTC
TRBJ1-1 . . TRBV6-5 CASSYRRRNTEAFF TGTGCCAGCAGTTATCGTCGGAGGAACACTGAAGCTTTCTTT
TRBJ2-7 . TRBD2 TRBV9 CASSVDAGESYEQYF TGTGCCAGCAGCGTAGATGCGGGGGAATCCTACGAGCAGTACTTC
TRBJ2-7 . . TRBV5-1 CASSLSGDPKYEQYF TGCGCCAGCAGCTTGTCGGGGGACCCCAAATACGAGCAGTACTTC
TRBJ1-1 . . TRBV6-5 CAGLAGASAFF TGTGCCGGTCTAGCGGGGGCTTCCGCTTTCTTT